A selection of T cell receptor beta chains follows, all from one sample in a study of blood T cell repertoires in COVID-19. TCRdb's copy holds only in-frame clones and misses some; the assay was immunoSEQ multiplex PCR. Of hundreds of thousands of clones in the sample, approximately 82% are singletons; the top ten hold just over 2.5%. The specimen was peripheral blood. Receptor source: a woman aged 70-85 years with active or convalescent COVID-19. Both conserved end residues are part of each CDR3. The D gene is left open where the match is weak. Only part of the rows carry a size: once, few, many, or a class if the clone is expanded.

V gene,J gene,clone size,D gene,CDR3 length,CDR3 DNA,CDR3 protein
TRBV19,TRBJ1-3,-,-,16,TGTGCCAGTAGTGGGACAAGACTGCTCTCTGGAAACACCATATATTTT,CASSGTRLLSGNTIYF
TRBV4-1,TRBJ2-1,-,-,16,TGCGCCAGCAGCCAAGATTGGAGAGCCATCCCAGATGAGCAGTTCTTC,CASSQDWRAIPDEQFF
TRBV24-1,TRBJ2-5,-,TRBD2,17,TGTGCCACCAGTGAGACCCGGACTAGCGGGTTCCAAGAGACCCAGTACTTC,CATSETRTSGFQETQYF
TRBV4-1,TRBJ2-7,-,TRBD2,14,TGCGCCAGCAGCCCCAGACTAGCGTTATACGAGCAGTACTTC,CASSPRLALYEQYF
TRBV3-1/TRBV3-2,TRBJ2-7,-,-,13,TGTGCCAGCAGCCAATTCGTAGCGGTCGAGCAGTACTTC,CASSQFVAVEQYF
TRBV7-2,TRBJ2-5,-,TRBD1,12,TGTGCCAGCAGGCTACAGGGGCCGACCCAGTACTTC,CASRLQGPTQYF
TRBV9,TRBJ1-6,-,-,14,TGTGCCAGCAGCGTAGGGCCCGAGGCAACACCCCTCCACTTT,CASSVGPEATPLHF
TRBV7-2,TRBJ2-3,once,TRBD2,15,TGTGCCAGCAGCTTAGGACTAGCGGGAGTAGATACGCAGTATTTT,CASSLGLAGVDTQYF
TRBV6-4,TRBJ1-2,-,TRBD1,15,TGTGCCAGCAGTGCGGGCAGGGGGCGTTTCTATGGCTACACCTTC,CASSAGRGRFYGYTF
TRBV5-1,TRBJ2-3,-,-,14,TGCGCCAGCAGCCCCGGACGGGACACAGATACGCAGTATTTT,CASSPGRDTDTQYF
TRBV11-2,TRBJ2-3,-,TRBD2,17,TGTGCCAGCAGCTTAGTCAAGACTAGCGGGACGTTAGATACGCAGTATTTT,CASSLVKTSGTLDTQYF
TRBV5-1,TRBJ2-3,-,TRBD2,17,TGCGCCAGCAGCTTGGAGGTAGCGGGGGCTAGCACAGATACGCAGTATTTT,CASSLEVAGASTDTQYF
TRBV6-6,TRBJ1-4,once,-,13,TGTGCCAGCAGCTCAGACAGGAGTGAAAAACTGTTTTTT,CASSSDRSEKLFF
TRBV6-5,TRBJ1-4,-,TRBD1,14,TGTGCCAGCAGTTCGACAGGGGGCAGAGAAAAACTGTTTTTT,CASSSTGGREKLFF
TRBV5-1,TRBJ1-6,-,-,14,TGCGCCAGCAGCCTAGGACAGAGGAGATCACCCCTCCACTTT,CASSLGQRRSPLHF
TRBV7-2,TRBJ2-1,-,-,14,TGTGCCAGCAGCCCTAGCGCGACCCGGAATGAGCAGTTCTTC,CASSPSATRNEQFF
TRBV5-1,TRBJ2-3,-,TRBD2,15,TGCGCCAGCAGCTTGGTAGCGGGAAGCACAGATACGCAGTATTTT,CASSLVAGSTDTQYF
TRBV18,TRBJ1-3,-,TRBD1,17,TGTGCCAGCTCACCATACGACAGGGGGCTCTCTGGAAACACCATATATTTT,CASSPYDRGLSGNTIYF
TRBV6-5,TRBJ1-3,-,TRBD1,15,TGTGCCAGAACGGGACAGGCTCCCTCTGGAAACACCATATATTTT,CARTGQAPSGNTIYF
TRBV25-1,TRBJ1-1,-,TRBD1,14,TGTGCCAGCAGTCCCGGGACAGGGCCATATGAAGCTTTCTTT,CASSPGTGPYEAFF
TRBV7-2,TRBJ1-4,-,TRBD1,15,TGTGCCAGCAGGTTGGGACAGCCCTTTAATGAAAAACTGTTTTTT,CASRLGQPFNEKLFF
TRBV5-1,TRBJ2-3,-,TRBD2,14,TGCGCCAGCAGCCTCGGACTAGCGTTAGATACGCAGTATTTT,CASSLGLALDTQYF
TRBV5-1,TRBJ2-7,-,-,16,TGCGCCAGCAGCTTAGGTTCGACCCTTGGGACTGCCGAGCAGTACTTC,CASSLGSTLGTAEQYF
TRBV7-9,TRBJ1-1,-,-,13,TGTGCCAGCAGCTTGGAGGAGAACACTGAAGCTTTCTTT,CASSLEENTEAFF
TRBV5-1,TRBJ1-1,-,TRBD1,16,TGCGCCAGCAGCCCGCGGAGGGGGACAGCGGACACTGAAGCTTTCTTT,CASSPRRGTADTEAFF
TRBV10-3,TRBJ2-5,-,TRBD2,17,TGTGCCATCAGTGACACTAGCGGGAGGGCCACAGATGAGACCCAGTACTTC,CAISDTSGRATDETQYF
TRBV6-5,TRBJ2-7,-,-,13,TGTGCCAGCATCACAGGGTCAGCCTACGAGCAGTACTTC,CASITGSAYEQYF
TRBV27,TRBJ2-3,-,-,14,TGTGCCAGCAGTTTGCGGGTGCTCAGAGATACGCAGTATTTT,CASSLRVLRDTQYF